The T cell receptor beta chain described here comes from a study of shared clonotypes between healthy human individuals. Across the study: A donor's plate count was three for CD4 naive and three for CD4 memory; CD8 naive had two and CD8 memory one.

Genomic DNA belonging to each subset was distributed in equal measure over several immunoSEQ plates. Produced via immunoSEQ multiplex PCR; TCRdb's table is partial and in-frame only. In the table there are some 2.3 million clones, over 85% of which are singletons. Points from the study as a whole: It was expected that sequencing depth would affect clonotype sharing among donors.

The CDR3 extends over 12 amino acids. V dropped 5 bases and J dropped 5; count of bases not matched to a gene: 5. CDR1 is SQVTM and CDR2 is ANQGSEA in the germline V gene. Regarding this clone: The antigen remains unidentified.

The chain links TRBV29-1 to TRBJ2-5; 7 bases map to TRBD2. This clonotype was obtained from a man aged 18 to 29 in good health. Some clones in this sample may be carry-over from other donors' samples. The sample was naive CD4+ T cells from PBMCs. Subset specified: CD45RA+ positively selected. The DNA of the CDR3 is TGCAGCGTTAACCAGGGAGGGGAGACCCAGTACTTC. Translation gives CSVNQGGETQYF.